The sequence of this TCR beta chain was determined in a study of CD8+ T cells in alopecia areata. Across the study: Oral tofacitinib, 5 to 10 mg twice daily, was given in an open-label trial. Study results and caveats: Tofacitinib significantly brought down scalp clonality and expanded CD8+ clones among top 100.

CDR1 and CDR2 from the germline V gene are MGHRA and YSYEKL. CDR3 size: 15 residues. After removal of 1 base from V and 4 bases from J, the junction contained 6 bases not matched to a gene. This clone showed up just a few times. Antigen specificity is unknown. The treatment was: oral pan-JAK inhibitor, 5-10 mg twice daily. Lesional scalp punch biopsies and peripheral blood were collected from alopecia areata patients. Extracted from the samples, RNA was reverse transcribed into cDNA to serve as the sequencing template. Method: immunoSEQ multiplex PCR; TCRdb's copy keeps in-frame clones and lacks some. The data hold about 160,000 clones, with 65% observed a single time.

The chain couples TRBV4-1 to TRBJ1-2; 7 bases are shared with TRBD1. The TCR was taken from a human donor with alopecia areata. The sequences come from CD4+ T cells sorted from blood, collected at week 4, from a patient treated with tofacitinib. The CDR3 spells CASSQVQGGGYGYTF. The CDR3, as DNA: TGCGCCAGCAGCCAAGTTCAGGGGGGTGGCTATGGCTACACCTTC.